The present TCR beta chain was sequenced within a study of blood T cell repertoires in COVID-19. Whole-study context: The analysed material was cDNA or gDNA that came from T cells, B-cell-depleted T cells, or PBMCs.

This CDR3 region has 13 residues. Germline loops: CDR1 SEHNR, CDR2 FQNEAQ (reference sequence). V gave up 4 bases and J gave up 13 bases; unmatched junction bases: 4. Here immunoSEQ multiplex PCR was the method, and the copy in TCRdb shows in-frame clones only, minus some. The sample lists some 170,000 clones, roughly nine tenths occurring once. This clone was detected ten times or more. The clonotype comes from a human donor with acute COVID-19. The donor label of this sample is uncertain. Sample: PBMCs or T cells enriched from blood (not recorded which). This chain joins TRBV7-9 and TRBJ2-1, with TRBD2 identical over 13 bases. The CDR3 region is CASSSTSGGSQFF. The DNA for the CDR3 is TGTGCCAGCAGCTCGACTAGCGGGGGGAGTCAGTTCTTC. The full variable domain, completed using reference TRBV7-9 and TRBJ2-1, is DTGVSQNPRHKITKRGQNVTFRCDPISEHNRLYWYRQTLGQGPEFLTYFQNEAQLEKSRLLSDRFSAERPKGSFSTLEIQRTEQGDSAMYLCASSSTSGGSQFFGPGTRLTVL.